This T cell receptor (beta chain) was obtained from a study of blood T cell repertoires in COVID-19. Sequenced by immunoSEQ multiplex PCR; TCRdb stores in-frame clones only, minus some. The table has about 300,000 clones, about four fifths seen once. CDR3 length: 17 amino acids. The chain uses TRBV12-2 and TRBJ1-1. TRBV12-2 is a recognized pseudogene. This sequence was found in a woman aged 50 to 65 with acute or convalescent COVID-19. Material: peripheral blood. The CDR3 DNA sequence: TGTGCAAGTCGCTTAGCGAGGTATGAGGGAGAGAGGTCTGAAGCTTTCTTT. This translates into CASRLARYEGERSEAFF.